This T cell receptor beta chain was captured by sequencing in a study of T cells in Graves' hyperthyroidism and ophthalmopathy. This CDR3 comprises 12 residues. Per the germline V gene, CDR1 is SGHRS and CDR2 is YFSETQ. Authors of the study amplified TCR beta CDR3 regions from RNA transcripts. The HTBI primer set drove a first-round RT-PCR of the TCR CDR3. Using its own MiXCR run on the multiplex PCR reads, TCRdb lists one record per CDR3 protein. The sample includes 610,000 or so distinct CDR3 sequences, more than 45% of them seen just once. Note on this clonotype: One end of the junction fails to match germline, which may point to a read error.

Material for sequencing was peripheral blood or thyroid tissue (not recorded which). This receptor was identified in a woman younger than 35 with Graves' hyperthyroidism. The chain couples TRBV5-1 to TRBJ2-6; D is perhaps TRBD1 or TRBD2 (6 bases each). The CDR3 coding sequence is TGCGCCAGCAGCTGGGGGGCCGACGTCCTGACTTTC. Residues: CASSWGADVLTF.